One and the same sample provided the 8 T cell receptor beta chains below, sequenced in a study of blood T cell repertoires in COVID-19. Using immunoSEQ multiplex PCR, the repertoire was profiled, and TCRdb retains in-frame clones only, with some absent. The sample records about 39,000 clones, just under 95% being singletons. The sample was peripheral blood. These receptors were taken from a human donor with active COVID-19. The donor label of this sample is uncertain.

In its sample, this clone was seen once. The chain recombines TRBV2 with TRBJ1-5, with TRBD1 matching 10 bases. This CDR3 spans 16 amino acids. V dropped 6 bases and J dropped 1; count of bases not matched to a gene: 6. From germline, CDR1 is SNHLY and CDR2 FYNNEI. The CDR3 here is CASSETGGWSNQPQHF. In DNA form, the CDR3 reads TGTGCCAGCAGCGAGACAGGGGGCTGGAGCAATCAGCCCCAGCATTTT.

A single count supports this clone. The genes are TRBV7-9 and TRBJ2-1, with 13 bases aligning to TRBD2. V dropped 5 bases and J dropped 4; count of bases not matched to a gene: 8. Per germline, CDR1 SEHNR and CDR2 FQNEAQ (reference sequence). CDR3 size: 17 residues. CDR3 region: CASSLKGLAGRYNEQFF. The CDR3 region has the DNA TGTGCCAGCAGCCTAAAGGGACTAGCGGGGCGGTACAATGAGCAGTTCTTC.

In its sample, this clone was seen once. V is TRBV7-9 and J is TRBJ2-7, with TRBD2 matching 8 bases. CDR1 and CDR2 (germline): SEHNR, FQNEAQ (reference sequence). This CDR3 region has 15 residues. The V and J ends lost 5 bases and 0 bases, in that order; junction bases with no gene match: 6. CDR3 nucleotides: TGTGCCAGCAGCCCCAGCGGGAGTCCCTCCTACGAGCAGTACTTC. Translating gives CASSPSGSPSYEQYF. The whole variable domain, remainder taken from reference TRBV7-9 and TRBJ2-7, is DTGVSQNPRHKITKRGQNVTFRCDPISEHNRLYWYRQTLGQGPEFLTYFQNEAQLEKSRLLSDRFSAERPKGSFSTLEIQRTEQGDSAMYLCASSPSGSPSYEQYFGPGTRLTVT.

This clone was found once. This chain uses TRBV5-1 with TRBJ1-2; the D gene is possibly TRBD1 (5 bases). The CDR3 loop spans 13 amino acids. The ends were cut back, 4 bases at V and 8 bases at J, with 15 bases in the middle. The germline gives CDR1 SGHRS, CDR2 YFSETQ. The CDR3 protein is CASSPEGAGGYTF. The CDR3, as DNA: TGCGCCAGCAGCCCAGAAGGGGCGGGGGGCTACACCTTC.

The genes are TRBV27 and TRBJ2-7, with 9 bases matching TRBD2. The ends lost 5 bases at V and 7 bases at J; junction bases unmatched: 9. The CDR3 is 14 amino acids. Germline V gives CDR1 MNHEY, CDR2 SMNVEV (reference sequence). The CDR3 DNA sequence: TGTGCCAGCAGTCCCCGGGCTAGCGGGAAGGAGCAGTACTTC. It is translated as CASSPRASGKEQYF.

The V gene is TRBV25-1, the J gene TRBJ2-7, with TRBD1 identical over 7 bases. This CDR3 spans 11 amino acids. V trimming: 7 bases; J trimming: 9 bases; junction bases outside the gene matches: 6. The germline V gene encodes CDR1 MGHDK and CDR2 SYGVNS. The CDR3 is CASKRGRWQYF. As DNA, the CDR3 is TGTGCCAGCAAAAGGGGGCGGTGGCAGTACTTC.

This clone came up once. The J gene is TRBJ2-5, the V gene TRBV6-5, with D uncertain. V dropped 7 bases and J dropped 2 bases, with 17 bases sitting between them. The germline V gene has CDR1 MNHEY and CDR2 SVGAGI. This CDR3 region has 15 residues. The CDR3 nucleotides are TGTGCCAGCACCCCCTCGGTCGGGTTTCAAGAGACCCAGTACTTC. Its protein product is CASTPSVGFQETQYF.

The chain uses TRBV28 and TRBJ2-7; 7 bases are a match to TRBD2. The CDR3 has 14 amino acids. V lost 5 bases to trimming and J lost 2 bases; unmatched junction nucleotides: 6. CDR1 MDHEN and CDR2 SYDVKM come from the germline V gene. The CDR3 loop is CASSARTRPYEQYF. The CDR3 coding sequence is TGTGCCAGCAGTGCCAGGACTAGACCCTACGAGCAGTACTTC. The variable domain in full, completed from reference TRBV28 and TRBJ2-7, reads DVKVTQSSRYLVKRTGEKVFLECVQDMDHENMFWYRQDPGLGLRLIYFSYDVKMKEKGDIPEGYSVSREKKERFSLILESASTNQTSMYLCASSARTRPYEQYFGPGTRLTVT.